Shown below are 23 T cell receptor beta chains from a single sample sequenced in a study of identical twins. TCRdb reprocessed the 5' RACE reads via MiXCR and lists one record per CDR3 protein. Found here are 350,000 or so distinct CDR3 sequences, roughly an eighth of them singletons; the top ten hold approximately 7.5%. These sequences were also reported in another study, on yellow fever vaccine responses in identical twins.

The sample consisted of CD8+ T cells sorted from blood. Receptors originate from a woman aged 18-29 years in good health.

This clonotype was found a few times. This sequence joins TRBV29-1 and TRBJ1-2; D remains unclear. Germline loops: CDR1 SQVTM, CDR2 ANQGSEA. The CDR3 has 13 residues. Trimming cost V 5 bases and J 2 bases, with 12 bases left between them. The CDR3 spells CSVSEDLNYGYTF. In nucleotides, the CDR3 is TGCAGCGTTTCGGAAGACCTAAACTATGGCTACACCTTC.

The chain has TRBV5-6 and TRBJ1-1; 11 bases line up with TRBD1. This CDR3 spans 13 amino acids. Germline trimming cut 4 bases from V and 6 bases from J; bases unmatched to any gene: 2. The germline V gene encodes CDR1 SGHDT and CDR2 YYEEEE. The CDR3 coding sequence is TGTGCCAGCAGCCCGGGACAGGGGGCTGAAGCTTTCTTT. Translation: CASSPGQGAEAFF.

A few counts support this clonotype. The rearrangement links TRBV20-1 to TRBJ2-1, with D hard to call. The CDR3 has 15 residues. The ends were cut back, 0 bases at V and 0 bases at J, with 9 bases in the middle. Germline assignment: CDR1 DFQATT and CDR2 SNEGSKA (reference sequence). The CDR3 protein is CSARDVFHSYNEQFF. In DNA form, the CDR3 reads TGCAGTGCTAGAGATGTTTTTCACTCCTACAATGAGCAGTTCTTC.

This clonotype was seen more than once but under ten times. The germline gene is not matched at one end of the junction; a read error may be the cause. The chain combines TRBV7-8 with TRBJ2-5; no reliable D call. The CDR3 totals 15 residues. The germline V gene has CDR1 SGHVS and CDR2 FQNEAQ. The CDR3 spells CASSLAPYVSEIQYF. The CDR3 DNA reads TGTGCCAGCAGCTTAGCCCCCTACGTGTCGGAGATCCAGTACTTC.

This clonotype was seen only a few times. CDR3 loop: CASIWIGTGTSDTQYF. CDR3 coding DNA: TGTGCCAGCATATGGATAGGGACAGGGACATCAGATACGCAGTATTTT. The chain carries TRBV7-2 and TRBJ2-3, with 9 nucleotides matching TRBD1. V lost 7 bases to trimming and J lost 4 bases; unmatched junction nucleotides: 12. The CDR3 is 16 residues long. Germline V lookup: CDR1 SGHTA, CDR2 FQGNSA. The entire variable domain, with the rest obtained from reference TRBV7-2 and TRBJ2-3, is as follows: GAGVSQSPSNKVTEKGKDVELRCDPISGHTALYWYRQSLGQGLEFLIYFQGNSAPDKSGLPSDRFSAERTGGSVSTLTIQRTQQEDSAVYLCASIWIGTGTSDTQYFGPGTRLTVL.

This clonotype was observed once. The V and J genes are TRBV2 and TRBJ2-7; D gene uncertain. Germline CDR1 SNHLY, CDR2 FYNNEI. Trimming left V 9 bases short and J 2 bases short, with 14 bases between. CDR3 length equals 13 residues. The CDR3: CARNRFSPYEQYF. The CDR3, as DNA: TGTGCCAGGAATCGCTTTAGCCCCTACGAGCAGTACTTC.

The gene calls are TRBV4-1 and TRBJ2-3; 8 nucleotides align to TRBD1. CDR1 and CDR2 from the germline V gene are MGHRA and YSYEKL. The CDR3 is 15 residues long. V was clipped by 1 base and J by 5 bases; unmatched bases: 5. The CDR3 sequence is CASSQGQGAGDTQYF. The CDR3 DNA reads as TGCGCCAGCAGCCAAGGTCAGGGGGCGGGAGATACGCAGTATTTT.

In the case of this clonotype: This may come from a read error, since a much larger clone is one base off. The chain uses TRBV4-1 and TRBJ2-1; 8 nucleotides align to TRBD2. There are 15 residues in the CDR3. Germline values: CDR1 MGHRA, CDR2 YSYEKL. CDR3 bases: TGCGCCAGCAGCTTTAGCGGGGACCCCTTCAATGAGCAGCTCTTC. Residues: CASSFSGDPFNEQLF.

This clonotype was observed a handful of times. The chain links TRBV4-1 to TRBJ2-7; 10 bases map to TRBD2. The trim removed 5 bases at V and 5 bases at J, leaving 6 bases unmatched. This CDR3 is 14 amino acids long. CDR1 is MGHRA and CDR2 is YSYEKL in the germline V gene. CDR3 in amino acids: CASSASGTSDEQYF. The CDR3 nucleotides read TGCGCCAGCAGCGCATCCGGGACTAGCGACGAGCAGTACTTC.

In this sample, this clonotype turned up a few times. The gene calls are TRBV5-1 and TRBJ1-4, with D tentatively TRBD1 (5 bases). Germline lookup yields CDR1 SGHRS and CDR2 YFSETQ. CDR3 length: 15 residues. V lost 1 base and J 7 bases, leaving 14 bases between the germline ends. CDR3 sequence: CASSLHQGGSEKLFF. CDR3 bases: TGCGCCAGCAGCTTGCATCAGGGTGGAAGTGAAAAACTGTTTTTT.

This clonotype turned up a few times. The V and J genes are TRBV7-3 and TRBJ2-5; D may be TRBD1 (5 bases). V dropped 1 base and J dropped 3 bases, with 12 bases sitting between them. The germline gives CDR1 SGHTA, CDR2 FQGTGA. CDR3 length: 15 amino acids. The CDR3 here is CASSLIGQGKETQYF. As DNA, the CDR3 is TGTGCCAGCAGCTTAATTGGGCAGGGCAAAGAGACCCAGTACTTC.

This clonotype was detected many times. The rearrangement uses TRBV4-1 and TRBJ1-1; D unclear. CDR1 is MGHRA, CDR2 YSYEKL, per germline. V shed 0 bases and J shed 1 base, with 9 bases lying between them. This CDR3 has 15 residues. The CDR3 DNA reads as TGCGCCAGCAGCCAAGATACCATTTCGAACACTGAAGCTTTCTTT. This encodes CASSQDTISNTEAFF.

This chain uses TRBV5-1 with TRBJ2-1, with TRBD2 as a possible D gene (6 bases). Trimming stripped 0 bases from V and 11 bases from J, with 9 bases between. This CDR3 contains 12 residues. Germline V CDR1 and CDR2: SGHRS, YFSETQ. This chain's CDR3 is CASSLGREQQFF. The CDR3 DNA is TGCGCCAGCAGCTTGGGGAGGGAACAGCAGTTCTTC.

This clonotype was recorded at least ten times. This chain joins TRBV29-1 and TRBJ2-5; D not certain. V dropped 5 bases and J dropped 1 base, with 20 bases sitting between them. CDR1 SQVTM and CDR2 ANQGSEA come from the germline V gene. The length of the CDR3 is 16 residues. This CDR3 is CSVQVPETVAQETQYF. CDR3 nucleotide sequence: TGCAGCGTTCAAGTCCCGGAGACCGTCGCCCAAGAGACCCAGTACTTC.

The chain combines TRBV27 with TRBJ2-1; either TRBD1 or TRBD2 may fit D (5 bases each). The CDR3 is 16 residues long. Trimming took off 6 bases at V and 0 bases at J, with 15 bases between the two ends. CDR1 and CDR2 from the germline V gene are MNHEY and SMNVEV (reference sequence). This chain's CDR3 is CASRSGQLSSYNEQFF. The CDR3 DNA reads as TGTGCCAGCAGGAGCGGACAATTAAGCTCCTACAATGAGCAGTTCTTC.

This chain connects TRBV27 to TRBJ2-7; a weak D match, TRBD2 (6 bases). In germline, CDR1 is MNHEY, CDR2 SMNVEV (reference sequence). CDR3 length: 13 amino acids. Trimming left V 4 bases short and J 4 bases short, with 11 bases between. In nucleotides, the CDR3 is TGTGCCAGCAGTTGGGACTCTAATTACGAGCAGTACTTC. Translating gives CASSWDSNYEQYF.

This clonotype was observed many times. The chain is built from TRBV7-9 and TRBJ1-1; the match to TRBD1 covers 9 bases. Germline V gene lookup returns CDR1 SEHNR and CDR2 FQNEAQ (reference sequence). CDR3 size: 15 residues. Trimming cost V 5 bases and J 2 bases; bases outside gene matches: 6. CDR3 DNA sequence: TGTGCCAGCAGCCCATTACAGGGGGCAAACACTGAAGCTTTCTTT. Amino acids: CASSPLQGANTEAFF. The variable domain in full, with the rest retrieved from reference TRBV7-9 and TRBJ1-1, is DTGVSQNPRHKITKRGQNVTFRCDPISEHNRLYWYRQTLGQGPEFLTYFQNEAQLEKSRLLSDRFSAERPKGSFSTLEIQRTEQGDSAMYLCASSPLQGANTEAFFGQGTRLTVV.

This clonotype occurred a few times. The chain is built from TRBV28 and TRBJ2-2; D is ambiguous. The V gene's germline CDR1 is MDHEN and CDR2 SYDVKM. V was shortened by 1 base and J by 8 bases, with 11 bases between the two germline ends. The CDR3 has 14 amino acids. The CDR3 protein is CASSLYPYSGELFF. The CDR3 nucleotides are TGTGCCAGCAGTTTATATCCTTACTCGGGGGAGCTGTTTTTT.

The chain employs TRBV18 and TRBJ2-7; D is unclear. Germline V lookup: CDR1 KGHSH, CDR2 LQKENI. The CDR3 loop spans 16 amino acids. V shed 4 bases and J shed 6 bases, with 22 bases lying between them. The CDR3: CASSLLRTDNKGEQYF. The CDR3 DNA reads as TGTGCCAGCTCACTACTCCGCACTGATAATAAGGGCGAGCAGTACTTC.

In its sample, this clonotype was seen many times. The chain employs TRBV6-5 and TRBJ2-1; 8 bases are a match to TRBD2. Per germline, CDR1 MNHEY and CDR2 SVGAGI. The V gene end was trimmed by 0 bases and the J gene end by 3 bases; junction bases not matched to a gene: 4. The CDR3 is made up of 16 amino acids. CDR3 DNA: TGTGCCAGCAGTTACTCCGTAGCGGGGAACTACAATGAGCAGTTCTTC. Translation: CASSYSVAGNYNEQFF.

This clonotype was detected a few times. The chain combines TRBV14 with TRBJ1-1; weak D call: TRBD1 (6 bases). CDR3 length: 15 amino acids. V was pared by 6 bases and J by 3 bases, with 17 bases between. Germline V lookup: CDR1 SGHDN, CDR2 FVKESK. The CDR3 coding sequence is TGTGCCAGCAGTCCCAGGGGCGTACTGGACACTGAAGCTTTCTTT. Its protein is CASSPRGVLDTEAFF.

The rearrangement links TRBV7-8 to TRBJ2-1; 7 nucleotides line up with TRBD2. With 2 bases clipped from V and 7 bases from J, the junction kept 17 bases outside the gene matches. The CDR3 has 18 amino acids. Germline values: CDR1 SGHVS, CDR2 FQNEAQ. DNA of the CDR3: TGTGCCAGCAGCTTACATAACCTTAGGGTCGGGGGGTGGAATGAGCAGTTCTTC. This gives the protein CASSLHNLRVGGWNEQFF. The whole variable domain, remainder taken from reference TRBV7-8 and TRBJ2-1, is GAGVSQSPRYKVAKRGQDVALRCDPISGHVSLFWYQQALGQGPEFLTYFQNEAQLDKSGLPSDRFFAERPEGSVSTLKIQRTQQEDSAVYLCASSLHNLRVGGWNEQFFGPGTRLTVL.

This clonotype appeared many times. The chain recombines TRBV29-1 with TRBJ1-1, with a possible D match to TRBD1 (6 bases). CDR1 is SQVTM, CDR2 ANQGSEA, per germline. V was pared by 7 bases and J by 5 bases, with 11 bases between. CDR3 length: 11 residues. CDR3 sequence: CSAQQGTEAFF. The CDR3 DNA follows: TGCAGCGCTCAACAGGGAACTGAAGCTTTCTTT.